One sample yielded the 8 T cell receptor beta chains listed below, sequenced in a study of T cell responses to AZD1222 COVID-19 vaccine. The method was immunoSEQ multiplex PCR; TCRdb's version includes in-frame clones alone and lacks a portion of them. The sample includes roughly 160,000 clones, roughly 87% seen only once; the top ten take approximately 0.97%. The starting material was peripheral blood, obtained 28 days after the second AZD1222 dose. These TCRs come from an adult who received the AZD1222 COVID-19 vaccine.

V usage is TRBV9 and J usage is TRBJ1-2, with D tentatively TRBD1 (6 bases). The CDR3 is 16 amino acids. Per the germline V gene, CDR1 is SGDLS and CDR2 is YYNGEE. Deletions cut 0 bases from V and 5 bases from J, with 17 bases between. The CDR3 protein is CASSVEGVVTPYGYTF. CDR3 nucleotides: TGTGCCAGCAGCGTAGAGGGGGTTGTGACACCTTATGGCTACACCTTC.

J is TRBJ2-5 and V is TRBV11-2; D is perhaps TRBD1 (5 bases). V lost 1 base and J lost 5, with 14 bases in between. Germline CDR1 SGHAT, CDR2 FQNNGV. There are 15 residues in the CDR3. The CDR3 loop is CASSLGGPERETQYF. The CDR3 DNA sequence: TGTGCCAGCAGCTTAGGGGGCCCCGAGAGGGAGACCCAGTACTTC.

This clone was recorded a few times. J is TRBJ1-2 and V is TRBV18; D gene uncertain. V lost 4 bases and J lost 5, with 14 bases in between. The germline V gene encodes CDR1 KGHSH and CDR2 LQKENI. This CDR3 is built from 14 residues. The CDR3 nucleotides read TGTGCCAGCTCACTTGGGGATGCCTCATATGGCTACACCTTC. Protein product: CASSLGDASYGYTF. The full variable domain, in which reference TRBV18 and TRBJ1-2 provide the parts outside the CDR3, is NAGVMQNPRHLVRRRGQEARLRCSPMKGHSHVYWYRQLPEEGLKFMVYLQKENIIDESGMPKERFSAEFPKEGPSILRIQQVVRGDSAAYFCASSLGDASYGYTFGSGTRLTVV.

Here the CDR3 DNA reads TGTGCCAGCAGCCCTAGGGTGAACACCGGGGAGCTGTTTTTT. This codes for CASSPRVNTGELFF. The V and J genes are TRBV5-4 and TRBJ2-2, with D unclear. CDR1 and CDR2 (germline): SGHNT, YYREEE (reference sequence). The V end was cut by 4 bases, the J end by 1 base, with 8 bases between. This CDR3 has 14 amino acids.

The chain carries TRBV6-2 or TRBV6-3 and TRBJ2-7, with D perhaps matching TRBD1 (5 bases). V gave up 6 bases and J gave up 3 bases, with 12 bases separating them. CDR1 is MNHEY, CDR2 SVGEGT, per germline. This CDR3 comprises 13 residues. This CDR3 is CASSRGHVYEQYF. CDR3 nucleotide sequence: TGTGCCAGCAGCCGCGGACACGTCTACGAGCAGTACTTC.

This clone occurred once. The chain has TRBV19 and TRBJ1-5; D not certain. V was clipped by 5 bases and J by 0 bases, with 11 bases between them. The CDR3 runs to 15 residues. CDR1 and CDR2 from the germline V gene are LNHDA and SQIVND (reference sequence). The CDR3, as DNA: TGTGCCAGTAGTTTAGGAGGCAATAGCAATCAGCCCCAGCATTTT. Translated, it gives CASSLGGNSNQPQHF. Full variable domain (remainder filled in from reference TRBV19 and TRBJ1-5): DGGITQSPKYLFRKEGQNVTLSCEQNLNHDAMYWYRQDPGQGLRLIYYSQIVNDFQKGDIAEGYSVSREKKESFPLTVTSAQKNPTAFYLCASSLGGNSNQPQHFGDGTRLSIL.

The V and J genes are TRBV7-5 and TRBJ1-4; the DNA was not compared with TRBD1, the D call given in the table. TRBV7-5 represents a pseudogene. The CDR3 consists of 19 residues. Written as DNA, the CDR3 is TGTGTCAGAAGCTTAGGTACCAGGGGGCAGGAGGGAACTAATGAAAAACTGTTTTTT. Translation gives CVRSLGTRGQEGTNEKLFF.

DNA for the CDR3: TGTGCCAGCAGTGAAGGGTACATTCAAGAGACCCAGTACTTC. Translated: CASSEGYIQETQYF. The chain uses TRBV6-1 and TRBJ2-5; D gene ambiguous. Germline V gene lookup returns CDR1 MNHNS and CDR2 SASEGT. The length of the CDR3 is 14 residues. V lost 1 base and J 2 bases, leaving 8 bases between the germline ends.